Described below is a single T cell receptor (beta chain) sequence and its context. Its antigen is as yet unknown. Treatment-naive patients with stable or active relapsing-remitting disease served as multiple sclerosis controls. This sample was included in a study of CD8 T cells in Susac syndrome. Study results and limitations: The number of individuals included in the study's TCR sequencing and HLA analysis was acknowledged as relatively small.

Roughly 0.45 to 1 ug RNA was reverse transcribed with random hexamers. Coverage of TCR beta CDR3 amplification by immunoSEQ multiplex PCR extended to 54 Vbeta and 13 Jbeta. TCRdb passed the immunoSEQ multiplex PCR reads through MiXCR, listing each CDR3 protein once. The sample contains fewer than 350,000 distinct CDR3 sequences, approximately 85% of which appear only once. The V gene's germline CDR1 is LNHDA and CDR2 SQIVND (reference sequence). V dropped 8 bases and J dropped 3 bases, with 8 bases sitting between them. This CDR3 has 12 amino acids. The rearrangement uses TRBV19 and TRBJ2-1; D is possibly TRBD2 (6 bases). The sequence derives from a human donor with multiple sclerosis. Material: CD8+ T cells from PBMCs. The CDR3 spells CASGGGYNEQFF. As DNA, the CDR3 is TGTGCCAGTGGGGGAGGCTACAATGAGCAGTTCTTC.